The 29 T cell receptor beta chains listed next were all sequenced from one sample in a study of T-cell memory formation after mild COVID-19 listed by TCRdb under 2021. The method behind the library was 5' RACE. These reads were obtained on an Illumina NovaSeq 6000. TCRdb trimmed the raw reads at Q25, called clones with MiXCR and kept productive beta chains. Every CDR3 protein is listed once, alongside the most common genes and DNA of its rows. The sample yields 550,000 to 600,000 distinct CDR3 sequences; less than 25% were counted once. The biggest ten clones account for 7% to 9% of the sample. Sequencing was done on a sample of PBMCs or a T cell subset sorted from them (not recorded which). These receptors were collected from an adult woman who had mild COVID-19 (a few samples of this study predate the infection). The sample titles of this study are shuffled in the database, so cell type and time point are left out; the donor was told from shared clones.

The chain employs TRBV7-9 and TRBJ2-5; tentative D call: TRBD2 (6 bases). Germline V CDR1 and CDR2: SEHNR, FQNEAQ (reference sequence). The CDR3 spans 17 residues. Trimming removed 4 bases from V and 1 base from J, with 19 bases in between. CDR3 region: CASSYPYGGTPQETQYF. CDR3 DNA: TGTGCCAGCAGCTACCCCTACGGAGGGACTCCCCAAGAGACCCAGTACTTC.

The gene calls are TRBV7-3 and TRBJ2-3; TRBD1 matches at 11 bases. This CDR3 has 16 amino acids. The V and J ends lost 5 bases and 3 bases, in that order; junction bases with no gene match: 7. The germline V gene encodes CDR1 SGHTA and CDR2 FQGTGA. CDR3 loop: CASSADGQGATDTQYF. The CDR3 region has the DNA TGTGCCAGCAGCGCCGACGGACAGGGGGCAACAGATACGCAGTATTTT.

This clonotype appeared a few times. V usage is TRBV5-1 and J usage is TRBJ1-1, with D possibly TRBD1 on 6 matching bases. The CDR3 runs to 17 residues. V lost 0 bases and J lost 1, with 16 bases in between. The germline V gene encodes CDR1 SGHRS and CDR2 YFSETQ. Written as DNA, the CDR3 is TGCGCCAGCAGCTTGGAATGGGGGGGCGGAACGAACACTGAAGCTTTCTTT. This translates into CASSLEWGGGTNTEAFF.

The sample holds a few counts of this clonotype. The V gene is TRBV24-1, the J gene TRBJ2-3; no reliable D call. V was trimmed by 5 bases and J by 4 bases, leaving 15 bases between them. Germline V lookup: CDR1 KGHDR, CDR2 SFDVKD. The CDR3 totals 15 residues. CDR3 in DNA: TGTGCCACCAGTGGGGGAAGAGGTGCGGCAGATACGCAGTATTTT. Translated, it gives CATSGGRGAADTQYF.

In this sample, this clonotype turned up a few times. This chain joins TRBV2 and TRBJ2-7, with D possibly matching TRBD1 (6 bases). Between the trimmed V and J ends, which lost 3 bases and 2 bases, there was a span of 17 bases. Germline V gene lookup returns CDR1 SNHLY and CDR2 FYNNEI. The CDR3 sequence is 16 residues long. The CDR3 region is CASSDGDTIRTYEQYF. CDR3 DNA sequence: TGTGCCAGCAGTGACGGGGACACCATACGAACCTACGAGCAGTACTTC.

This clonotype appeared a single time. The chain joins TRBV5-5 to TRBJ1-6; tentative D call: TRBD1 (5 bases). This CDR3 comprises 14 residues. Germline V gene lookup returns CDR1 SGHKS and CDR2 YYEKEE (reference sequence). V was trimmed by 2 bases and J by 10 bases, leaving 13 bases between them. CDR3 in amino acids: CASSLGDLGSPLHF. CDR3 DNA: TGTGCCAGCAGCTTAGGGGATCTCGGGTCACCCCTCCACTTT.

The sample holds a few counts of this clonotype. The V gene is TRBV12-3 or TRBV12-4, the J gene TRBJ2-4, with D perhaps assigned TRBD1 or TRBD2 (5 bases each). This CDR3 is 13 amino acids long. Trimming removed 5 bases from V and 5 bases from J, with 10 bases in between. The CDR3 nucleotides are TGTGCCAGCAGTGGCCGGGGCCAAAACATTCAGTACTTC. Residues: CASSGRGQNIQYF.

In its sample, this clonotype was seen many times. The genes are TRBV7-2 and TRBJ1-1; D is ambiguous. Trimming stripped 5 bases from V and 5 bases from J, with 12 bases between. This CDR3 has 13 amino acids. CDR1 is SGHTA and CDR2 is FQGNSA in the germline V gene. CDR3 DNA: TGTGCCAGCAGCCCGTATTTGAGGACTGAAGCTTTCTTT. Protein product: CASSPYLRTEAFF.

The chain carries TRBV7-7 and TRBJ2-2; possible D gene TRBD1, 5 bases. V lost 0 bases, J lost 6 bases, and 17 bases lay in between. The CDR3 has 17 residues. Germline lookup yields CDR1 SSHAT and CDR2 FNYEAQ (reference sequence). CDR3 in amino acids: CASSLAGSTSRAGELFF. The DNA of the CDR3 is TGTGCCAGCAGCTTAGCCGGATCGACTTCCAGGGCCGGGGAGCTGTTTTTT.

In this sample, this clonotype turned up a few times. The chain couples TRBV6-5 to TRBJ1-1; D remains ambiguous. Germline assignment: CDR1 MNHEY and CDR2 SVGAGI. V dropped 0 bases and J dropped 7 bases, with 18 bases sitting between them. This CDR3 spans 16 amino acids. For the CDR3, the DNA is TGTGCCAGCAGTTACTCGATCCTGACGGCCCATGATGAAGCTTTCTTT. It encodes CASSYSILTAHDEAFF.

V gene TRBV12-3 or TRBV12-4 combines with J gene TRBJ1-6, with 9 bases lining up with TRBD1. This CDR3 is 14 amino acids long. The junction had 5 bases not matched to a gene; V was cut back by 5 bases and J by 9 bases. Here the CDR3 reads CASSVQGAPSPLHF. The CDR3, as DNA: TGTGCCAGCAGTGTACAGGGGGCACCTTCACCCCTCCACTTT.

The CDR3 region is CASSFTGRSYEQYF. The CDR3 bases are TGTGCCAGCAGCTTTACAGGACGAAGCTACGAGCAGTACTTC. The rearrangement joins TRBV7-6 to TRBJ2-7, with a possible D match to TRBD1 (5 bases). Germline V lookup: CDR1 SGHVS, CDR2 FNYEAQ. V was clipped by 3 bases and J by 3 bases, with 12 bases between them. The CDR3 length is 14 residues.

With respect to this clonotype: Without the conserved terminal phenylalanine or tryptophan, this CDR3 likely stems from a read error. The chain combines TRBV4-2 with TRBJ2-1; D is unclear. The CDR3 length is 13 residues. Between the trimmed V and J ends, which lost 0 bases and 4 bases, there was a span of 4 bases. Germline assignment: CDR1 LGHNA and CDR2 YNFKEQ. CDR3 nucleotide sequence: TGTGCCAGCAGCCAAGAATGGTACAATGAGCAGTTCTTA. This encodes CASSQEWYNEQFL.

The V call is TRBV6-2 or TRBV6-3, the J call TRBJ2-1, with 7 bases lining up with TRBD1. The V gene end was trimmed by 5 bases and the J gene end by 5 bases; junction bases not matched to a gene: 6. The CDR3 contains 14 residues. Germline values: CDR1 MNHEY, CDR2 SVGEGT. The CDR3 DNA reads as TGTGCCAGCAGTATCGACAGGGTGGACAATGAGCAGTTCTTC. The encoded protein is CASSIDRVDNEQFF.

The chain links TRBV5-6 to TRBJ2-3, with D perhaps TRBD1 (6 bases). The V and J ends lost 1 base and 1 base respectively, with 16 bases between them. CDR1 and CDR2 (germline): SGHDT, YYEEEE. This CDR3 spans 17 amino acids. CDR3 coding DNA: TGTGCCAGCAGCTTGACAGGGAATGTCCCCCGCACAGATACGCAGTATTTT. Protein sequence: CASSLTGNVPRTDTQYF.

V usage is TRBV6-1 and J usage is TRBJ2-3; weak D call: TRBD2 (5 bases). CDR3 length: 14 residues. Germline V gives CDR1 MNHNS, CDR2 SASEGT. V dropped 2 bases and J dropped 8 bases, with 14 bases sitting between them. The chain's CDR3 is CASSEQLETGTQYF. For the CDR3, the DNA is TGTGCCAGCAGTGAACAACTAGAAACGGGTACGCAGTATTTT.

The V and J genes are TRBV4-2 and TRBJ2-1, with TRBD2 identical over 11 bases. This CDR3 is 17 amino acids long. V lost 0 bases and J lost 4; bases outside the gene matches: 5. Germline CDR1 LGHNA, CDR2 YNFKEQ. Here the CDR3 DNA reads TGTGCCAGCAGCCAAGACATCGGGACTAGCGGTTACAATGAGCAGTTCTTC. This translates into CASSQDIGTSGYNEQFF.

The chain links TRBV11-2 to TRBJ2-7; a weak D match, TRBD2 (7 bases). V shed 1 base and J shed 4 bases, with 14 bases lying between them. Germline V gene lookup returns CDR1 SGHAT and CDR2 FQNNGV. The CDR3 loop spans 15 amino acids. This CDR3 reads CASSLGAGAYYEQYF. CDR3 nucleotides: TGTGCCAGCAGCTTAGGGGCGGGGGCATATTACGAGCAGTACTTC.

This clonotype has just a few counts. The V call is TRBV6-5, the J call TRBJ2-3; 7 nucleotides match TRBD2. Trimming removed 6 bases from V and 0 bases from J; junction bases left unmatched: 6. The CDR3 is 15 residues long. Germline CDR1 and CDR2: MNHEY and SVGAGI. The CDR3 loop reads CASRISGTSTDTQYF. The DNA for the CDR3 is TGTGCCAGCAGGATCAGCGGGACTAGCACAGATACGCAGTATTTT.

This clonotype has more than one count but fewer than ten. This chain uses TRBV5-8 with TRBJ2-2; 11 nucleotides line up with TRBD2. V lost 0 bases, J lost 2 bases, and 3 bases stayed unmatched. The CDR3 length is 17 residues. Germline CDR1 reads SGHTS; CDR2 reads YDEGEE. The CDR3 spells CASSLGLAGPNTGELFF. CDR3 nucleotides: TGTGCCAGCAGCTTGGGACTAGCGGGACCAAACACCGGGGAGCTGTTTTTT.

The V gene is TRBV12-3 or TRBV12-4, the J gene TRBJ1-6, with a weak D call TRBD1 (6 bases). The CDR3 totals 13 residues. The ends were cut back, 6 bases at V and 10 bases at J, with 13 bases in the middle. This CDR3 reads CASRDGQWSPLHF. CDR3 sequence (DNA): TGTGCCAGCAGAGATGGACAGTGGTCACCCCTCCACTTT.

The V and J genes are TRBV6-5 and TRBJ2-7; 7 bases align to TRBD2. With 8 bases clipped from V and 4 bases from J, the junction kept 17 bases outside the gene matches. The CDR3 runs 16 residues. Germline V CDR1 and CDR2: MNHEY, SVGAGI. The CDR3 bases are TGTGCCAGCGGACCCCTCGGCGGGAGAGTAAAGTACGAGCAGTACTTC. This translates into CASGPLGGRVKYEQYF.

The chain carries TRBV5-1 and TRBJ2-3; perhaps TRBD1 as D (6 bases). The CDR3 covers 17 residues. V was clipped by 4 bases and J by 2 bases, with 20 bases between them. CDR1 and CDR2 (germline): SGHRS, YFSETQ. The CDR3 spells CASSDPPTGFLTDTQYF. The CDR3 DNA reads TGCGCCAGCAGCGACCCTCCGACAGGCTTCCTCACAGATACGCAGTATTTT.

This clonotype was counted only a few times. V and J are TRBV5-1 and TRBJ1-6, with D perhaps matching TRBD1 (5 bases). Trimming took off 0 bases at V and 0 bases at J, with 16 bases between the two ends. The CDR3 contains 19 residues. Germline-derived CDR1 and CDR2 are SGHRS and YFSETQ. DNA for the CDR3: TGCGCCAGCAGCTTGGAAGGACACGGGTTTAGCTCCTATAATTCACCCCTCCACTTT. Its translation: CASSLEGHGFSSYNSPLHF.

This clonotype was detected a few times. V usage is TRBV29-1 and J usage is TRBJ2-1; D is possibly TRBD1 or TRBD2 (6 bases each). CDR3 length: 15 amino acids. The V gene lost 3 bases and the J gene lost 2 bases, with 14 bases spanning the gap. Germline assignment: CDR1 SQVTM and CDR2 ANQGSEA. DNA of the CDR3: TGCAGCGTTGACCCCGAGGGGGGCCCCTACAATGAGCAGTTCTTC. This translates into CSVDPEGGPYNEQFF.

A few counts support this clonotype. The chain combines TRBV5-1 with TRBJ2-2, with unresolved D. Trimming removed 4 bases at V and 1 base at J, with 5 bases between. Germline assignment: CDR1 SGHRS and CDR2 YFSETQ. The CDR3 covers 13 residues. Here the CDR3 reads CASSGQNTGELFF. The CDR3 DNA is TGCGCCAGCAGCGGTCAGAACACCGGGGAGCTGTTTTTT.

The V and J genes are TRBV2 and TRBJ2-2; D may be TRBD1 or TRBD2 (7 bases each). The germline CDR1 and CDR2 sequences are SNHLY and FYNNEI. The CDR3 length is 15 residues. The V end lost 6 bases, the J end lost 6 bases, and 17 bases lay between the germline ends. CDR3 bases: TGTGCCAGCAGGCTAGGGGGCGGGGGATCCGGGGAGCTGTTTTTT. Amino acids: CASRLGGGGSGELFF.

This clonotype was observed a handful of times. V and J are TRBV24-1 and TRBJ2-2; 11 positions match TRBD1. The CDR3 length is 16 residues. J lost 4 bases, V lost 10 bases, and 10 bases had no gene match. Germline CDR1 and CDR2: KGHDR and SFDVKD. CDR3 sequence: CATSLGTGGGTGELFF. The DNA for the CDR3 is TGTGCCACGTCACTCGGGACAGGGGGAGGCACCGGGGAGCTGTTTTTT.

The rearrangement links TRBV5-1 to TRBJ2-7, with TRBD2 matching 16 bases. Germline V gene data show CDR1 as SGHRS and CDR2 as YFSETQ. The CDR3 consists of 18 residues. The junction had 9 bases not matched to a gene; V was cut back by 3 bases and J by 3 bases. CDR3 region: CASSSTGTSGGADYEQYF. CDR3 nucleotides: TGCGCCAGCAGCTCGACCGGGACTAGCGGGGGGGCGGACTACGAGCAGTACTTC.